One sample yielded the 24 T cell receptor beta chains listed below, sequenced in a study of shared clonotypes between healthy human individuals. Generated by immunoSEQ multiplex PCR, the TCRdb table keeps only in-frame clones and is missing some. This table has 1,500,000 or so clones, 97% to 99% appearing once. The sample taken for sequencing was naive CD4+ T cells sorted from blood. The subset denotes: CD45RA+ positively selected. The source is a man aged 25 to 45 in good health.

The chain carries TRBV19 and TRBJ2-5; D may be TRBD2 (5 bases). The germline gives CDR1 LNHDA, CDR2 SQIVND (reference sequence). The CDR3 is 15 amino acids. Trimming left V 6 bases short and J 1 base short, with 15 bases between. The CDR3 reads CASSPARGVQETQYF. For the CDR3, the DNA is TGTGCCAGTAGCCCCGCTCGGGGAGTCCAAGAGACCCAGTACTTC.

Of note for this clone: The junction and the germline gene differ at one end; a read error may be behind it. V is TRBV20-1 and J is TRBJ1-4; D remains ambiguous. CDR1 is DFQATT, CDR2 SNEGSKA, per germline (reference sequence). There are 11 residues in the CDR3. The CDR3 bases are TGCAGTGCTAGAGCGGGAGCCCAGGTTGTTTTT. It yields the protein CSARAGAQVVF.

The CDR3 here is CASSEPGLATNNEQFF. Written as DNA, the CDR3 is TGTGCCAGCAGTGAACCTGGACTAGCGACAAACAATGAGCAGTTCTTC. V usage is TRBV2 and J usage is TRBJ2-1; 9 bases are shared with TRBD2. The CDR3 length is 16 residues. Looked up from germline, CDR1 is SNHLY and CDR2 is FYNNEI. V dropped 2 bases and J dropped 5; count of bases not matched to a gene: 7.

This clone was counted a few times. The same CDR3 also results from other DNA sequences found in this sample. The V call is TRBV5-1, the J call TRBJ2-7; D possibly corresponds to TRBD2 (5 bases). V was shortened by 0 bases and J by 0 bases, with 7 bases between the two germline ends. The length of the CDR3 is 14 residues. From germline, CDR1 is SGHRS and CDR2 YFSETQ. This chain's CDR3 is CASSLAGSSYEQYF. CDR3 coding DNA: TGCGCCAGCAGCTTGGCGGGGAGCTCCTACGAGCAGTACTTC.

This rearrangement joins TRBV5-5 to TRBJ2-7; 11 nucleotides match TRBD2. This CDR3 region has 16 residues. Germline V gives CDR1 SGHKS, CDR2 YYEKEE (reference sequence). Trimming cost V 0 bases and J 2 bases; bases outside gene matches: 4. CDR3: CASSLAGTSGTYEQYF. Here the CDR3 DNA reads TGTGCCAGCAGCTTGGCCGGGACTAGCGGTACCTACGAGCAGTACTTC.

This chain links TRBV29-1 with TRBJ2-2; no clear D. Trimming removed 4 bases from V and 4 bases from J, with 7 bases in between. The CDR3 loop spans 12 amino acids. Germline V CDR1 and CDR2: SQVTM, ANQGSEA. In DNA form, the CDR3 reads TGCAGCGTTGTCCTATCCACCGGGGAGCTGTTTTTT. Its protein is CSVVLSTGELFF.

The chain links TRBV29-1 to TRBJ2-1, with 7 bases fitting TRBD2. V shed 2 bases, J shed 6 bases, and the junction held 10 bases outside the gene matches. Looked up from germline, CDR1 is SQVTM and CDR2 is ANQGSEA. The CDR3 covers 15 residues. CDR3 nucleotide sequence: TGCAGCGTTGAATTGTGGGGGGAGGGCCGCAATGAGCAGTTCTTC. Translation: CSVELWGEGRNEQFF.

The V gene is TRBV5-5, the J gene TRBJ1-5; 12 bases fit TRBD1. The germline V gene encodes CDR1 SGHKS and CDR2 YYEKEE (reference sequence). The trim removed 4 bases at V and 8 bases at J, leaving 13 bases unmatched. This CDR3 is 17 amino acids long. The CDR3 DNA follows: TGTGCCAGCAGCAGGGATGTCGGGACAGGGGGCAGGAAGCCCCAGCATTTT. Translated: CASSRDVGTGGRKPQHF.

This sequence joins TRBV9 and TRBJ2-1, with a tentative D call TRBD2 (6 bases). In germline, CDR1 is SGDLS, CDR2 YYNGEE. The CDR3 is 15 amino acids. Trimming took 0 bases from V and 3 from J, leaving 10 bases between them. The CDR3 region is CASSVAGGNYNEQFF. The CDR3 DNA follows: TGTGCCAGCAGCGTAGCCGGGGGAAACTACAATGAGCAGTTCTTC.

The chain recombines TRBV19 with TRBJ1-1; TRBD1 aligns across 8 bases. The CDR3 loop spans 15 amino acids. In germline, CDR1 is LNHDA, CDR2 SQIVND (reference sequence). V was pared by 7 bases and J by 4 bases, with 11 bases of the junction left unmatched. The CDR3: CASIRGPGGGTEAFF. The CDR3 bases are TGTGCCAGTATACGGGGTCCAGGGGGCGGCACTGAAGCTTTCTTT.

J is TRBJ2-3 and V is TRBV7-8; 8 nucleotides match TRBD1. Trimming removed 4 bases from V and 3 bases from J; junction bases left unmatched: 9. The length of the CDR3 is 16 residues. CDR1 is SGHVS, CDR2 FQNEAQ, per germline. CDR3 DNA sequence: TGTGCCAGCAGCTCCCCCAACAGGGGGAAGACAGATACGCAGTATTTT. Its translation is CASSSPNRGKTDTQYF.

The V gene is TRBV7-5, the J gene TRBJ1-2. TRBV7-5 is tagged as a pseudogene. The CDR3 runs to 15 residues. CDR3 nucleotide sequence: TGTGTCAGAAGCTTAGTGTCCACTTCTAACTATGGCTACACCTTC. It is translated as CVRSLVSTSNYGYTF.

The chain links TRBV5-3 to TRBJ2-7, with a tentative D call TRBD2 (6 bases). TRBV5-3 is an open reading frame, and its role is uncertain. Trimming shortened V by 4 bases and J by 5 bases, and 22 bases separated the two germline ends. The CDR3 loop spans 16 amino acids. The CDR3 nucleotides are TGTGCCAGAAGCGAAGGGACTTCAAATAGGGCCGACGAGCAGTACTTC. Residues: CARSEGTSNRADEQYF.

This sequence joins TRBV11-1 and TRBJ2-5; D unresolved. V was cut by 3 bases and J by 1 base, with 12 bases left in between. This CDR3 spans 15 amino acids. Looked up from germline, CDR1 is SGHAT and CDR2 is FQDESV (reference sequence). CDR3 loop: CASSFNWVTQETQYF. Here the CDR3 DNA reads TGTGCCAGCAGCTTCAACTGGGTAACCCAAGAGACCCAGTACTTC.

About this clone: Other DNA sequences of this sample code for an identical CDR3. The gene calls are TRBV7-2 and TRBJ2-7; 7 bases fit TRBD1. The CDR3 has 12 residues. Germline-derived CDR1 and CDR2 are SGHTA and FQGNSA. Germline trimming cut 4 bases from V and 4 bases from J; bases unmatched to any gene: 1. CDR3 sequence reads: CASSSQGYEQYF. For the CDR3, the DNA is TGTGCCAGCAGCTCACAGGGGTACGAGCAGTACTTC.

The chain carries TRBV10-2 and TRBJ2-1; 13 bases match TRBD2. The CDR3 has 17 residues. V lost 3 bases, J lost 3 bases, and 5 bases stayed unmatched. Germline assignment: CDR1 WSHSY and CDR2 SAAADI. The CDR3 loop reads CASSEGGLAGVYNEQFF. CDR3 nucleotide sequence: TGCGCCAGCAGTGAAGGAGGACTAGCGGGAGTCTACAATGAGCAGTTCTTC.

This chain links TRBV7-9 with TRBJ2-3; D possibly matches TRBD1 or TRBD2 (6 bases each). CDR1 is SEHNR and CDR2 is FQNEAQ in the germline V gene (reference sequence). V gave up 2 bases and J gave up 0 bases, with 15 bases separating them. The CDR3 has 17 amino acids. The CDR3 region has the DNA TGTGCCAGCAGCTTACGGAGGGGGTGGGTTAGCACAGATACGCAGTATTTT. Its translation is CASSLRRGWVSTDTQYF. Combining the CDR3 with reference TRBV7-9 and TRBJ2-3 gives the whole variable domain DTGVSQNPRHKITKRGQNVTFRCDPISEHNRLYWYRQTLGQGPEFLTYFQNEAQLEKSRLLSDRFSAERPKGSFSTLEIQRTEQGDSAMYLCASSLRRGWVSTDTQYFGPGTRLTVL.

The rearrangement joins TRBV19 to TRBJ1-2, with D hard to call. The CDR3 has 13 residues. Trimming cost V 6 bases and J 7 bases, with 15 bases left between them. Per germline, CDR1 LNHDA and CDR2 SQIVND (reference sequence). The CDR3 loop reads CASRNDVTAGYTF. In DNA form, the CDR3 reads TGTGCCAGTAGGAATGACGTGACGGCTGGCTACACCTTC. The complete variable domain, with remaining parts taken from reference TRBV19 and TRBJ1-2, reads DGGITQSPKYLFRKEGQNVTLSCEQNLNHDAMYWYRQDPGQGLRLIYYSQIVNDFQKGDIAEGYSVSREKKESFPLTVTSAQKNPTAFYLCASRNDVTAGYTFGSGTRLTVV.

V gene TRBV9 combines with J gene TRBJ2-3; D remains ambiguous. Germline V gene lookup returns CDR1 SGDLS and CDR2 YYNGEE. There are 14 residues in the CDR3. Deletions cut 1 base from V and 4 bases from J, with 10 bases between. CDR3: CASSVSWQADTQYF. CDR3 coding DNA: TGTGCCAGCAGCGTAAGCTGGCAGGCAGATACGCAGTATTTT.

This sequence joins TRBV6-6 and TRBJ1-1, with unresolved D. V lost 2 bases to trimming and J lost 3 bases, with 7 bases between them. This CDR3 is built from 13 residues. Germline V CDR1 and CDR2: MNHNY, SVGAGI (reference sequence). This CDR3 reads CASSYPMHTEAFF. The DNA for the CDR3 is TGTGCCAGCAGTTACCCTATGCACACTGAAGCTTTCTTT.

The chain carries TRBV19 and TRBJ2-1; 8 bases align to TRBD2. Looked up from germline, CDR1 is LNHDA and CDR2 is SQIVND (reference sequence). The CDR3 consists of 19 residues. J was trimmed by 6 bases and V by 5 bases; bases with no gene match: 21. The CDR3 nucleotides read TGTGCCAGTAGTTTAACAAGAGGGAGTCCGGGACTAGGAGGCAATGAGCAGTTCTTC. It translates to CASSLTRGSPGLGGNEQFF.

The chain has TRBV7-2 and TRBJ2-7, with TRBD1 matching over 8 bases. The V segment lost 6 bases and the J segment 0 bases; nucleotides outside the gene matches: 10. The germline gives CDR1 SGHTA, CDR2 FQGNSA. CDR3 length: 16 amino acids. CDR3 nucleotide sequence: TGTGCCAGCAGTCTCCGGAGGACAGGGAGCTCCTACGAGCAGTACTTC. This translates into CASSLRRTGSSYEQYF.

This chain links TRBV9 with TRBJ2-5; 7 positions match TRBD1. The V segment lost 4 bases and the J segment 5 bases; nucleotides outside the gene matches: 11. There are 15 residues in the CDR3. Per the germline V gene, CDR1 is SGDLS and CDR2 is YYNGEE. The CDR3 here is CASSPRQGLGETQYF. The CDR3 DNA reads TGTGCCAGCAGCCCCCGACAGGGATTGGGGGAGACCCAGTACTTC.

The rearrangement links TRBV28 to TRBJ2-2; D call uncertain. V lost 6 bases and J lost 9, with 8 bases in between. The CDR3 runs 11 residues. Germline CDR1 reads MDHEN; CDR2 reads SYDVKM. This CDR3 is CASSSPRELFF. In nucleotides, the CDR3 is TGTGCCAGCAGCTCCCCGAGGGAGCTGTTTTTT.